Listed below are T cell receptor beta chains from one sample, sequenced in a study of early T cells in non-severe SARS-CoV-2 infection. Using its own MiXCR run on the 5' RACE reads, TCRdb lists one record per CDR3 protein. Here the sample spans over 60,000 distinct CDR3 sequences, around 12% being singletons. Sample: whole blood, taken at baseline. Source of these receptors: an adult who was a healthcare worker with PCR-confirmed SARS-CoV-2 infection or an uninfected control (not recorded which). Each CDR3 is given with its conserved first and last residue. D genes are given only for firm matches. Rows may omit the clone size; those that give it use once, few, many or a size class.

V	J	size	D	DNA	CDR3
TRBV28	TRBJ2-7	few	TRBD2	TGTGCCAGCAGTTCGGTCTGGCGGGGGGCCGCCTACGAGCAGTACTTC	CASSSVWRGAAYEQYF
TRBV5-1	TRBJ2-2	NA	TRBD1	TGCGCCAGCATCTCGACAGGGCCGGGAACCGGGGAGCTGTTTTTT	CASISTGPGTGELFF
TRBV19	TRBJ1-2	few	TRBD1	TGTGCCAGTAGTATCGGAGGGGGCGTCGGCTACACCTTC	CASSIGGGVGYTF
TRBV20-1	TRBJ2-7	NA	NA	TGCAGTGCCAGGGAAGAGGCTCTTCTCTACGAGCAGTACTTC	CSAREEALLYEQYF
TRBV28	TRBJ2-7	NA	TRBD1	TGTGCCAGCAGCCCGCCGGACAGGGGGGACTACGAGCAGTACTTC	CASSPPDRGDYEQYF
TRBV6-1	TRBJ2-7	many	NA	TGTGCCAGCAGGATGCCGCTGGGGGCTCCTGACGAGCAGTACTTC	CASRMPLGAPDEQYF
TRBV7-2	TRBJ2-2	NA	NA	TGTGCCAGCAGCTTGAGTGCCACCGGGGAGCTGTTTTTT	CASSLSATGELFF
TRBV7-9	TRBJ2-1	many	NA	TGTGCCAGCACTTACCCGGGACTTTTGAGCAATGAGCAGTTCTTC	CASTYPGLLSNEQFF
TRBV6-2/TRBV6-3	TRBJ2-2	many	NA	TGTGCCAGCAGAAGGGATTCCGGGGAGCTGTTTTTT	CASRRDSGELFF
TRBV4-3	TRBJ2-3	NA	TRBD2	TGCGCCAGCAGCGCTAGCGGGGGGGCCCCAGATACGCAGTATTTT	CASSASGGAPDTQYF
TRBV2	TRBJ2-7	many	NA	TGTGCCAGCAAAGCCGCAGGGGCCTTAAACTACGAGCAGTACTTC	CASKAAGALNYEQYF
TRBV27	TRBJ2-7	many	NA	TGTGCCAGCAGTTTATCCCCGGACGGGTACTCCTACGAGCAGTACTTC	CASSLSPDGYSYEQYF
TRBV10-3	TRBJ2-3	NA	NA	TGTGCCATCAGTGAAGGGGAACCAGATACGCAGTATTTT	CAISEGEPDTQYF
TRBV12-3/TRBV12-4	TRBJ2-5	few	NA	TGTGCCAGCAGGCTTACAGGGATGGGTCTGGAGACCCAGTACTTC	CASRLTGMGLETQYF
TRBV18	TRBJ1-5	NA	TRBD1	TGTGCCAGCTCACCCCAGGGGGTGGCCCAGCATTTT	CASSPQGVAQHF
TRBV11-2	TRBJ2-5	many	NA	TGTGCCAGCAGCTCCAGGTCAATCCAAGAGACCCAGTACTTC	CASSSRSIQETQYF